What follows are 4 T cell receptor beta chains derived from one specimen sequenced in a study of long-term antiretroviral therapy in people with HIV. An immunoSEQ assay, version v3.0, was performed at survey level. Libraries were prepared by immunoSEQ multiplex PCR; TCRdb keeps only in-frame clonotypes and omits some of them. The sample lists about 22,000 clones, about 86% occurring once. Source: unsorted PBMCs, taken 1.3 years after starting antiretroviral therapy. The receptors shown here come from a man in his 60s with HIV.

The CDR3 DNA reads TGTGCCAGCAGCCCCAGGGCGAACCAAGAGACCCAGTACTTC. The encoded protein is CASSPRANQETQYF. V is TRBV9 and J is TRBJ2-5; perhaps TRBD1 as D (5 bases). The CDR3 runs to 14 residues. CDR1 is SGDLS and CDR2 is YYNGEE in the germline V gene. V was shortened by 4 bases and J by 0 bases, with 10 bases between the two germline ends.

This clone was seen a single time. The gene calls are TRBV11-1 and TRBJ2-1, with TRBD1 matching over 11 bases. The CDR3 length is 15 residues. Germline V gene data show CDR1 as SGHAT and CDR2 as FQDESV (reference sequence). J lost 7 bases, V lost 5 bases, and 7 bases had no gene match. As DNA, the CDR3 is TGTGCCAGCAGCCCGTGGACAGGGGGCTCGAATGAGCAGTTCTTC. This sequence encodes CASSPWTGGSNEQFF.

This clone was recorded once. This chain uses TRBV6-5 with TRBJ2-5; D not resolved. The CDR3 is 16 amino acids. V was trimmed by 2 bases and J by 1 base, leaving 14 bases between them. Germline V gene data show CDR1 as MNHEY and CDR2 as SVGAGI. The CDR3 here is CASSYIGLPAQETQYF. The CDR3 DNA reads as TGTGCCAGCAGTTACATCGGGCTACCAGCCCAAGAGACCCAGTACTTC.

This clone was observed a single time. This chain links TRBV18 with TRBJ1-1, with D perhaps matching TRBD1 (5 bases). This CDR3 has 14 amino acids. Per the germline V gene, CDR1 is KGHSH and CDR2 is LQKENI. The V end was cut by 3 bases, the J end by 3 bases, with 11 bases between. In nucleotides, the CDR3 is TGTGCCAGCTCACCGACGGGAGGGGACACTGAAGCTTTCTTT. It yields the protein CASSPTGGDTEAFF.